Sequencing of this T cell receptor (beta chain) was carried out in a study of blood T cell repertoires in COVID-19. As for the study in general: Sources were T cells, B-cell-depleted T cells, or PBMCs; the material itself was cDNA or gDNA.

Grouping used clinical history reported by participants in a survey and questionnaire. Recovered Cohort 3 donors showed two negative PCRs, clearance, or symptom resolution. The protocol was immunoSEQ multiplex PCR, while the TCRdb copy is restricted to in-frame clones and leaves out a portion. The sample yields some 170,000 clones, about 78% seen once. The germline V gene has CDR1 KGHSH and CDR2 LQKENI. The CDR3 runs 16 residues. The J segment lost 9 bases and the V segment lost 4 bases, leaving 11 bases of the junction unmatched. This chain links TRBV18 with TRBJ1-6; 8 bases match TRBD1. The clonotype originates from a woman aged 45 to 65 who had recovered from COVID-19. The sequencing sample was made of PBMCs or T cells enriched from blood (not recorded which). DNA of the CDR3: TGTGCCAGCTCACTAGTGGACAGGGAATCCCGTTCACCCCTCCACTTT. Its translation is CASSLVDRESRSPLHF.